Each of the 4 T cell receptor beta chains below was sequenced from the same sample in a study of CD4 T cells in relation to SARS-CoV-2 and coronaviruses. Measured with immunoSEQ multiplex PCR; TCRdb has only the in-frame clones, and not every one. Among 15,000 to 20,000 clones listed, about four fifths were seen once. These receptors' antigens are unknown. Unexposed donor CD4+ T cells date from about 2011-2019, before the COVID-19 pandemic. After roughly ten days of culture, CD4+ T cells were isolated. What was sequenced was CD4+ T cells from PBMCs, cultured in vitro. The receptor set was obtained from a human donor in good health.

The CDR3 DNA reads TGTGCCAGCAGCTTAGGTGGGGGCCATCACTCCTACGAGCAGTACTTC. Its translation: CASSLGGGHHSYEQYF. The chain carries TRBV7-9 and TRBJ2-7, with a possible D match to TRBD1 (6 bases). This CDR3 has 16 amino acids. V dropped 1 base and J dropped 0 bases, with 13 bases sitting between them. Germline V gives CDR1 SEHNR, CDR2 FQNEAQ (reference sequence). The entire variable domain, with the rest obtained from reference TRBV7-9 and TRBJ2-7, is as follows: DTGVSQNPRHKITKRGQNVTFRCDPISEHNRLYWYRQTLGQGPEFLTYFQNEAQLEKSRLLSDRFSAERPKGSFSTLEIQRTEQGDSAMYLCASSLGGGHHSYEQYFGPGTRLTVT.

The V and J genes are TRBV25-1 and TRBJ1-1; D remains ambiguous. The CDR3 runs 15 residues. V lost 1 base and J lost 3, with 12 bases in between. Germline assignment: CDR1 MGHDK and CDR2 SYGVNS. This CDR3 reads CASSESDPWDTEAFF. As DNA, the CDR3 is TGTGCCAGCAGTGAATCGGACCCTTGGGACACTGAAGCTTTCTTT.

The CDR3 sequence is CASRPENTQYF. CDR3 DNA sequence: TGTGCCAGCCGCCCGGAAAATACGCAGTATTTT. V usage is TRBV2 and J usage is TRBJ2-3; no reliable D call. Germline V lookup: CDR1 SNHLY, CDR2 FYNNEI. Trimming cost V 8 bases and J 7 bases, with 10 bases left between them. The CDR3 contains 11 residues.

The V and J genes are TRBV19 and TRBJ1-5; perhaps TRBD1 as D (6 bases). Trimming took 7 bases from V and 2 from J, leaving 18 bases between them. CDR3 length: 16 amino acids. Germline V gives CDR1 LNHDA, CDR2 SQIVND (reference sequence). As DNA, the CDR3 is TGTGCCAGTACCCTGGGTCCGAGACAGGGCAATCAGCCCCAGCATTTT. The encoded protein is CASTLGPRQGNQPQHF.